The 22 T cell receptor beta chains reported below all come from one sample, sequenced in a study of T cells after yellow fever vaccination. MiXCR, applied by TCRdb to the 5' RACE reads, yields one record per CDR3 protein. The repertoire holds approximately 300,000 distinct CDR3 sequences, with around 11% as singletons. The sequencing here drew on CD4+ T cells sorted from PBMCs, taken 45 days after the yellow fever booster vaccination. Receptors originate from a man aged 18 to 30 who received the YFV17D yellow fever vaccine.

This clonotype turned up a few times. V is TRBV30 and J is TRBJ1-1; D is possibly TRBD1 (5 bases). Germline assignment: CDR1 GTSNPN and CDR2 SVGIG (reference sequence). The ends were cut back, 5 bases at V and 4 bases at J, with 11 bases in the middle. The CDR3 consists of 12 residues. CDR3 sequence reads: CAWDRAPTEAFF. CDR3 nucleotides: TGTGCCTGGGACAGAGCACCCACTGAAGCTTTCTTT.

V is TRBV4-3 and J is TRBJ2-7; 14 nucleotides match TRBD2. V lost 3 bases to trimming and J lost 2 bases; unmatched junction nucleotides: 9. CDR1 is LGHNA and CDR2 is YSLEER in the germline V gene. This CDR3 comprises 18 residues. CDR3 nucleotide sequence: TGCGCCAGCAGCCATGGGCCGGGACTAGCGGGAGCCACCTACGAGCAGTACTTC. Amino acids: CASSHGPGLAGATYEQYF.

A few counts support this clonotype. The CDR3 region is CAWSLWAETQYF. The CDR3 DNA reads as TGTGCCTGGAGTCTATGGGCAGAGACCCAGTACTTC. The chain uses TRBV30 and TRBJ2-5; D unresolved. From germline, CDR1 is GTSNPN and CDR2 SVGIG (reference sequence). CDR3 length equals 12 residues. V shed 2 bases and J shed 4 bases, with 8 bases lying between them.

The J gene is TRBJ2-1, the V gene TRBV7-2, with 12 bases matching TRBD2. V lost 5 bases and J lost 4; bases outside the gene matches: 6. In germline, CDR1 is SGHTA, CDR2 FQGNSA. This CDR3 has 16 residues. The CDR3 region is CASSLLGLAGYNEQFF. The CDR3, as DNA: TGTGCCAGCAGCCTCCTCGGACTAGCGGGGTACAATGAGCAGTTCTTC.

This clonotype was seen a few times. The chain recombines TRBV7-6 with TRBJ2-5; D is unresolved. V was clipped by 3 bases and J by 7 bases, with 6 bases between them. The germline CDR1 and CDR2 sequences are SGHVS and FNYEAQ. The CDR3 runs 11 residues. DNA for the CDR3: TGTGCCAGCAGCTTTTACGGGACCCAGTACTTC. As protein: CASSFYGTQYF.

This clonotype was detected a few times. V usage is TRBV7-8 and J usage is TRBJ2-7; tentative D call: TRBD1 (5 bases). V was cut by 10 bases and J by 3 bases, with 19 bases left in between. From germline, CDR1 is SGHVS and CDR2 FQNEAQ. This CDR3 is built from 14 residues. Here the CDR3 DNA reads TGTGCCACAAACCCGCAGGGTACAGGCTACGAGCAGTACTTC. Protein: CATNPQGTGYEQYF.

This clonotype has more than one count but fewer than ten. The chain combines TRBV18 with TRBJ1-1, with D possibly matching TRBD1 (5 bases). The CDR3 consists of 11 residues. Germline lookup yields CDR1 KGHSH and CDR2 LQKENI. Trimming took 2 bases from V and 10 from J, leaving 8 bases between them. The CDR3 nucleotides read TGTGCCAGCTCACCAGGTCAGGGAGCTTTCTTT. Translated: CASSPGQGAFF.

V gene TRBV7-9 combines with J gene TRBJ1-3; tentative D call: TRBD1 (5 bases). The CDR3 length is 10 residues. The V and J ends lost 11 bases and 4 bases respectively, with 6 bases between them. Germline V gene sequence: CDR1 SEHNR, CDR2 FQNEAQ (reference sequence). As DNA, the CDR3 is TGTGCCGGGGACGGAAACACCATATATTTT. It specifies CAGDGNTIYF.

The CDR3 sequence is CASSSVSQETQYF. The CDR3, as DNA: TGTGCCAGCAGTTCGGTATCACAAGAGACCCAGTACTTC. The rearrangement joins TRBV7-2 to TRBJ2-5; no clear D. Trimming removed 6 bases at V and 2 bases at J, with 10 bases between. The CDR3 is 13 amino acids. The germline CDR1 and CDR2 sequences are SGHTA and FQGNSA.

This clonotype was found many times. The chain combines TRBV4-3 with TRBJ2-7; the D gene is possibly TRBD2 (5 bases). This CDR3 comprises 15 residues. CDR1 and CDR2 from the germline V gene are LGHNA and YSLEER. The V end lost 3 bases, the J end lost 1 base, and 13 bases lay between the germline ends. The CDR3 DNA follows: TGCGCCAGCAGCCAGGCCAGCGGTTGGTCCTACGAGCAGTACTTC. As protein: CASSQASGWSYEQYF.

In DNA form, the CDR3 reads TGTGCCAGCAGTTTAGGGGCCGGGGATAATCAGCCCCAGCATTTT. It specifies CASSLGAGDNQPQHF. The chain links TRBV12-3 or TRBV12-4 to TRBJ1-5, with D unresolved. CDR3 length: 15 residues. The germline V and J ends were trimmed by 1 base and 4 bases, with 11 bases remaining between them.

The chain recombines TRBV7-9 with TRBJ1-4; no clear D. V lost 5 bases to trimming and J lost 4 bases, with 11 bases between them. Germline CDR1 is SEHNR and CDR2 is FQNEAQ (reference sequence). This CDR3 region has 14 residues. CDR3 residues: CASSIRTVNEKLFF. The CDR3 bases are TGTGCCAGCAGCATACGGACGGTTAATGAAAAACTGTTTTTT.

This clonotype appeared a few times. This CDR3 is CASSRSGEQFF. The CDR3, as DNA: TGTGCCAGCAGCCGTTCAGGCGAGCAGTTCTTC. This chain uses TRBV7-2 with TRBJ2-1; D call uncertain. This CDR3 comprises 11 residues. Germline CDR1 is SGHTA and CDR2 is FQGNSA. Trimming stripped 5 bases from V and 10 bases from J, with 9 bases between.

The chain recombines TRBV11-2 with TRBJ2-3, with a weak D call TRBD2 (5 bases). The germline V gene encodes CDR1 SGHAT and CDR2 FQNNGV. The CDR3 has 13 residues. V shed 3 bases and J shed 7 bases, with 11 bases lying between them. The CDR3 region is CASSFRGTNTQYF. CDR3 coding DNA: TGTGCCAGCAGCTTTCGGGGTACCAATACGCAGTATTTT.

The chain links TRBV30 to TRBJ1-2, with 7 bases lining up with TRBD1. CDR1 is GTSNPN, CDR2 SVGIG, per germline (reference sequence). J gave up 11 bases and V 0 bases, and 6 bases lay outside the gene matches. This CDR3 region has 12 residues. The CDR3 region has the DNA TGTGCCTGGAGTGTACAGGGGTATCGATACACCTTC. Translating gives CAWSVQGYRYTF. The full variable domain, in which reference TRBV30 and TRBJ1-2 provide the parts outside the CDR3, is SQTIHQWPATLVQPVGSPLSLECTVEGTSNPNLYWYRQAAGRGLQLLFYSVGIGQISSEVPQNLSASRPQDRQFILSSKKLLLSDSGFYLCAWSVQGYRYTFGSGTRLTVV.

This clonotype turned up a few times. This chain connects TRBV4-3 to TRBJ2-5; 7 bases align to TRBD1. With V trimmed by 0 bases and J by 1 base, 8 bases remained unmatched. This CDR3 is built from 17 residues. The V gene's germline CDR1 is LGHNA and CDR2 YSLEER. CDR3 DNA sequence: TGCGCCAGCAGCCAAGAAGGGGGACAGAGGGTCCAAGAGACCCAGTACTTC. Amino acid sequence: CASSQEGGQRVQETQYF.

The gene calls are TRBV27 and TRBJ1-1; 11 bases line up with TRBD1. V lost 6 bases and J lost 3; bases outside the gene matches: 12. There are 17 residues in the CDR3. Germline loops: CDR1 MNHEY, CDR2 SMNVEV (reference sequence). CDR3 in amino acids: CASSSPGTGGGYTEAFF. The DNA of the CDR3 is TGTGCCAGCAGCTCTCCCGGGACAGGGGGTGGTTACACTGAAGCTTTCTTT.

This clonotype was recorded a few times. As DNA, the CDR3 is TGCAGTGCTAGGCCCTTGGGACTAGCGGACCAAGAGACCCAGTACTTC. This encodes CSARPLGLADQETQYF. V usage is TRBV20-1 and J usage is TRBJ2-5; TRBD2 matches at 11 bases. Unmatched junction bases numbered 6, after V lost 3 bases and J lost 0 bases. Germline CDR1 reads DFQATT; CDR2 reads SNEGSKA (reference sequence). The CDR3 loop spans 16 amino acids.

The chain is built from TRBV6-5 and TRBJ1-5; no clear D. CDR1 MNHEY and CDR2 SVGAGI come from the germline V gene. Trimming took off 1 base at V and 1 base at J, with 5 bases between the two ends. The CDR3 covers 14 residues. The CDR3 DNA reads as TGTGCCAGCAGTTACTTAGACAGCAATCAGCCCCAGCATTTT. Translated: CASSYLDSNQPQHF.

CDR3 bases: TGTGCCAGCAGCTCGGACAGGACGAACACCGGGGAGCTGTTTTTT. Protein sequence: CASSSDRTNTGELFF. The chain recombines TRBV7-3 with TRBJ2-2; 7 positions match TRBD1. There are 15 residues in the CDR3. The junction had 2 bases not matched to a gene; V was cut back by 4 bases and J by 0 bases. Germline CDR1 is SGHTA and CDR2 is FQGTGA.

J is TRBJ1-2 and V is TRBV6-5, with D unclear. CDR1 is MNHEY and CDR2 is SVGAGI in the germline V gene. The CDR3 runs 13 residues. Trimming shortened V by 8 bases and J by 5 bases, and 15 bases separated the two germline ends. The CDR3 region is CASRRSLVYGYTF. DNA for the CDR3: TGTGCCAGCCGTCGGTCGTTGGTATATGGCTACACCTTC.

The chain couples TRBV6-1 to TRBJ1-5; D call uncertain. With 2 bases removed from V and 5 bases from J, the gap between germline ends came to 7 bases. Germline V gene data show CDR1 as MNHNS and CDR2 as SASEGT. The CDR3 is 13 amino acids. As DNA, the CDR3 is TGTGCCAGCAGTGAATGGGCCGATCAGCCCCAGCATTTT. Amino acid sequence: CASSEWADQPQHF.